The 26 T cell receptor beta chains below come from one sample, sequenced in a study of vaccination effects on CD4 cells after COVID-19. The repertoire was sequenced with immunoSEQ multiplex PCR; TCRdb's copy has only in-frame clones and lacks some. Among 35,000 to 45,000 clones, around 80% were seen once, and the ten largest hold under 14%. Their target antigens are unknown. Peptide-pool stimulation followed by sequencing identified expanded antigen-specific CD4+ clonotypes in the ViraFEST assay. With roughly 9 days of culture completed, CD4+ T cells were isolated. Vaccinated recipients, who were negative for nucleocapsid antibodies, had no history of SARS-CoV-2 infection. Sequencing used CD4+ T cells from PBMCs cultured with SARS-CoV-2 spike peptides, obtained before COVID-19 vaccination. The receptors stem from a human donor who received a COVID-19 vaccine.

This chain connects TRBV5-1 to TRBJ2-5; 10 nucleotides align to TRBD2. The ends lost 3 bases at V and 3 bases at J; junction bases unmatched: 8. Germline CDR1 reads SGHRS; CDR2 reads YFSETQ. CDR3 size: 16 residues. CDR3 protein: CASSSLAGVLKETQYF. CDR3 bases: TGCGCCAGCAGCTCGCTAGCGGGGGTGTTAAAAGAGACCCAGTACTTC. The variable domain in full, with the rest retrieved from reference TRBV5-1 and TRBJ2-5, is KAGVTQTPRYLIKTRGQQVTLSCSPISGHRSVSWYQQTPGQGLQFLFEYFSETQRNKGNFPGRFSGRQFSNSRSEMNVSTLELGDSALYLCASSSLAGVLKETQYFGPGTRLLVL.

This chain links TRBV29-1 with TRBJ1-2, with 10 bases that match TRBD1. This CDR3 has 14 residues. After removal of 2 bases from V and 8 bases from J, the junction contained 8 bases not matched to a gene. From germline, CDR1 is SQVTM and CDR2 ANQGSEA. The CDR3, as DNA: TGCAGCGTTGAATATGGGACAGGGGTAAACGGCTACACCTTC. Translation: CSVEYGTGVNGYTF.

V usage is TRBV11-2 and J usage is TRBJ2-5; 9 bases are a match to TRBD2. CDR3 length equals 17 residues. Looked up from germline, CDR1 is SGHAT and CDR2 is FQNNGV. Germline trimming cut 3 bases from V and 5 bases from J; bases unmatched to any gene: 13. CDR3 nucleotides: TGTGCCAGCAGCTTTAGTAGCGGGGGCACTACCAGGGAGACCCAGTACTTC. Amino acid sequence: CASSFSSGGTTRETQYF.

Concerning this clone itself: One junction end does not reproduce the germline sequence, and a read error may be involved. This chain links TRBV6-2 or TRBV6-3 with TRBJ2-5; tentatively, D is TRBD1 or TRBD2 (5 bases each). This CDR3 is built from 13 residues. Germline-derived CDR1 and CDR2 are MNHEY and SVGEGT. In nucleotides, the CDR3 is TGTGCCAGCAGTTTCCAGGGTCGGGACCCCGAGGACTTC. This sequence encodes CASSFQGRDPEDF.

The rearrangement links TRBV24-1 to TRBJ2-3; a possible D gene is TRBD1 (6 bases). This CDR3 is 15 amino acids long. Germline CDR1 and CDR2: KGHDR and SFDVKD. The V and J ends lost 4 bases and 1 base respectively, with 11 bases between them. CDR3 amino acids: CATSDQRQGTDTQYF. The CDR3 bases are TGTGCCACCAGTGACCAGAGACAGGGCACAGATACGCAGTATTTT.

The chain links TRBV21-1 to TRBJ2-7; the table's D call of TRBD1 was not tested on the DNA. TRBV21-1 counts as a pseudogene. CDR3 length: 15 residues. Written as DNA, the CDR3 is TGTGCCAGCAGCATGAAGGGACAGGGGGGCTACGAGCAGTACGTC. It is translated as CASSMKGQGGYEQYV.

The chain recombines TRBV15 with TRBJ2-7; D is possibly TRBD1 or TRBD2 (6 bases each). Trimming took 1 base from V and 5 from J, leaving 9 bases between them. The CDR3 has 13 residues. CDR1 and CDR2 from the germline V gene are LNHNV and YYDKDF (reference sequence). The CDR3 spells CATSRAGGNEQYV. In DNA, the CDR3 is TGTGCCACCAGCAGAGCCGGGGGCAACGAGCAGTACGTC.

This chain connects TRBV25-1 to TRBJ1-2, with 10 bases identical to TRBD1. The CDR3 is 15 residues long. V lost 2 bases to trimming and J lost 8 bases; unmatched junction nucleotides: 8. Germline V gives CDR1 MGHDK, CDR2 SYGVNS. The CDR3 here is CASSEDRGQFKGYTF. CDR3 bases: TGTGCCAGCAGTGAAGACAGGGGGCAATTCAAAGGCTACACCTTC.

This clone has just a few counts. This chain joins TRBV19 and TRBJ2-1; maybe TRBD2 (6 bases). V gave up 6 bases and J gave up 9 bases, with 18 bases separating them. This CDR3 region has 14 residues. In germline, CDR1 is LNHDA, CDR2 SQIVND (reference sequence). The CDR3 nucleotides read TGTGCCAGTAGCTCGACTAGAAGGGTCCCTGAGCAGTTCTTC. This encodes CASSSTRRVPEQFF. The full variable domain, with the rest looked up from reference TRBV19 and TRBJ2-1, is DGGITQSPKYLFRKEGQNVTLSCEQNLNHDAMYWYRQDPGQGLRLIYYSQIVNDFQKGDIAEGYSVSREKKESFPLTVTSAQKNPTAFYLCASSSTRRVPEQFFGPGTRLTVL.

The gene calls are TRBV18 and TRBJ2-3, with TRBD2 matching over 10 bases. There are 17 residues in the CDR3. The ends lost 3 bases at V and 0 bases at J; junction bases unmatched: 6. Germline V lookup: CDR1 KGHSH, CDR2 LQKENI. Written as DNA, the CDR3 is TGTGCCAGCTCACCCCGACTAGCGGGCTCTAGCACAGATACGCAGTATTTT. This codes for CASSPRLAGSSTDTQYF.

This chain connects TRBV7-2 to TRBJ2-3; 9 bases fit TRBD1. Germline CDR1 SGHTA, CDR2 FQGNSA. The CDR3 spans 17 residues. Trimming at V came to 0 bases and at J to 0 bases, leaving 4 bases not matched to a gene. For the CDR3, the DNA is TGTGCCAGCAGCTTAGCGGGACAGGGCCGGAGCACAGATACGCAGTATTTT. The encoded protein is CASSLAGQGRSTDTQYF.

The chain has TRBV9 and TRBJ2-7, with TRBD1 identical over 8 bases. Trimming at V came to 4 bases and at J to 1 base, leaving 16 bases not matched to a gene. The CDR3 extends over 18 amino acids. The germline V gene has CDR1 SGDLS and CDR2 YYNGEE. The CDR3: CASSPRIPDRASSYEQYV. For the CDR3, the DNA is TGTGCCAGCAGCCCGAGGATTCCGGACAGGGCTAGTTCCTACGAGCAGTACGTC.

This chain links TRBV6-5 with TRBJ2-2; D remains ambiguous. Between the trimmed V and J ends, which lost 5 bases and 8 bases, there was a span of 9 bases. The germline V gene has CDR1 MNHEY and CDR2 SVGAGI. The CDR3 runs 12 residues. DNA of the CDR3: TGTGCCAGCAGTCCACGGGTAGGGGAGCTGTTTTTT. Its translation: CASSPRVGELFF.

The J gene is TRBJ2-5, the V gene TRBV7-3; no definite D call. This CDR3 contains 16 residues. From germline, CDR1 is SGHTA and CDR2 FQGTGA. Trimming took 6 bases from V and 5 from J, leaving 22 bases between them. Written as DNA, the CDR3 is TGTGCCAGCAGTTTCCTCCCGAGCCGCCTACCGGAGACCCAGTACTTC. It codes for CASSFLPSRLPETQYF.

The chain has TRBV5-4 and TRBJ1-1, with 8 nucleotides matching TRBD1. The trim removed 4 bases at V and 4 bases at J, leaving 9 bases unmatched. The CDR3 loop spans 15 amino acids. Per the germline V gene, CDR1 is SGHNT and CDR2 is YYREEE (reference sequence). The CDR3 DNA sequence: TGTGCCAGCAGCACGCCCGGGACAGGAGCCACTGAAGCTTTCTTT. Its translation: CASSTPGTGATEAFF.

This rearrangement joins TRBV7-3 to TRBJ1-2, with D perhaps TRBD1 (5 bases). The CDR3 runs 15 residues. The germline gives CDR1 SGHTA, CDR2 FQGTGA. V dropped 2 bases and J dropped 3 bases, with 13 bases sitting between them. This CDR3 reads CASSLFRGEDYGYTF. For the CDR3, the DNA is TGTGCCAGCAGCTTATTTCGGGGGGAGGACTATGGCTACACCTTC.

The genes are TRBV3-1 (or the pseudogene TRBV3-2) and TRBJ2-3; TRBD1 matches 7 bases. Germline V gives CDR1 LGHDT, CDR2 YNNKEL (reference sequence). This CDR3 comprises 16 residues. Losses at the gene ends were 2 bases for V and 1 base for J; bases not matched to a gene: 6. The CDR3, as DNA: TGTGCCAGCAGCCAATCAAGGGGGCCTCGCACAGATACGCAGTATTTT. Its protein is CASSQSRGPRTDTQYF.

The chain carries TRBV28 and TRBJ1-5; 9 bases line up with TRBD1. V lost 1 base and J lost 6; bases outside the gene matches: 1. There are 14 residues in the CDR3. CDR1 is MDHEN and CDR2 is SYDVKM in the germline V gene. CDR3 loop: CASSLYRGRQPQHF. CDR3 bases: TGTGCCAGCAGTTTATACAGGGGGCGTCAGCCCCAGCATTTT.

The V gene is TRBV5-1, the J gene TRBJ2-4; 10 bases align to TRBD1. The germline V gene encodes CDR1 SGHRS and CDR2 YFSETQ. This CDR3 comprises 18 residues. V lost 0 bases to trimming and J lost 1 base; unmatched junction nucleotides: 7. CDR3 nucleotide sequence: TGCGCCAGCAGCTTGGTTATAGGGGGACAGGGGGCCAAAAACATTCAGTACTTC. It yields the protein CASSLVIGGQGAKNIQYF.

The rearrangement joins TRBV4-2 to TRBJ1-2; D is unclear. Germline lookup yields CDR1 LGHNA and CDR2 YNFKEQ. This CDR3 has 12 amino acids. Trimming took 5 bases from V and 8 from J, leaving 12 bases between them. This chain's CDR3 is CASSGPRGGYTF. DNA of the CDR3: TGTGCCAGCAGCGGTCCTCGTGGGGGCTACACCTTC.

The gene calls are TRBV21-1 and TRBJ2-7. TRBV21-1 is listed as a pseudogene. The CDR3 extends over 17 amino acids. As DNA, the CDR3 is TGTGCCAGCAGCAAAGCGCTTTACCGGACCCAACCCTACGAGCAGTACGTC. It yields the protein CASSKALYRTQPYEQYV.

This rearrangement joins TRBV4-1 to TRBJ2-5, with 7 bases fitting TRBD2. There are 13 residues in the CDR3. J lost 2 bases, V lost 4 bases, and 1 base had no gene match. From germline, CDR1 is MGHRA and CDR2 YSYEKL. The CDR3 region has the DNA TGCGCCAGCAGCCGGGGGGGGCAAGAGACCCAGTACTTC. Residues: CASSRGGQETQYF.

This clone was seen a single time. V gene TRBV10-2 combines with J gene TRBJ2-7, with 7 nucleotides matching TRBD2. V was pared by 6 bases and J by 2 bases, with 7 bases of the junction left unmatched. Germline values: CDR1 WSHSY, CDR2 SAAADI. The CDR3 is 14 residues long. The CDR3 DNA reads TGCGCCAGCAGCGCCCGGGGGGAAACCTACGAGCAGTACGTC. This translates into CASSARGETYEQYV.

The chain combines TRBV6-5 with TRBJ2-7, with TRBD1 matching 9 bases. Trimming cost V 5 bases and J 0 bases; bases outside gene matches: 5. Germline V lookup: CDR1 MNHEY, CDR2 SVGAGI. The CDR3 spans 15 residues. The CDR3 region has the DNA TGTGCCAGCAGTAGCCCGGGACAGGGCTCCTACGAGCAGTACGTC. Protein: CASSSPGQGSYEQYV.

The J gene is TRBJ1-6, the V gene TRBV7-8; 9 nucleotides line up with TRBD1. V was clipped by 2 bases and J by 8 bases; unmatched bases: 1. CDR3 length: 14 amino acids. CDR1 SGHVS and CDR2 FQNEAQ come from the germline V gene. DNA of the CDR3: TGTGCCAGCAGCTTAAGGGACAGGGATTCACCCCTCCACTTT. Its translation: CASSLRDRDSPLHF.

V and J are TRBV4-1 and TRBJ2-3, with 7 bases lining up with TRBD2. The CDR3 extends over 20 amino acids. Germline V gives CDR1 MGHRA, CDR2 YSYEKL. V shed 0 bases and J 2 bases; nucleotides not matched to a gene: 17. The DNA for the CDR3 is TGCGCCAGCAGCCAAGACAACCTAGGATCACTGGCGGGGGTCACAGATACGCAGTATTTT. Protein: CASSQDNLGSLAGVTDTQYF.